This T cell receptor beta chain was found in a study of T cell repertoires in cytomegalovirus infection. Study summary: Through public TCR beta signatures, both CMV infection and matching HLA type were indicated. Study outcomes and limitations: CMV-specific HLA-C-restricted TCR beta clonotypes dominated the ex vivo response. Summed public TCR beta family frequency identified CMV carriers bearing the relevant HLA.

This clonotype was counted many times. Its antigen is unknown. The CDR3 contains 17 residues. V lost 3 bases to trimming and J lost 7 bases; unmatched junction nucleotides: 10. Via MiXCR, TCRdb re-called the reads, giving one row per CDR3 protein. The sample lists about 440,000 distinct CDR3 sequences, roughly 30% occurring once. J is TRBJ1-4 and V is TRBV12-3 or TRBV12-4, with 11 bases that match TRBD1. The material sequenced was PBMCs. This TCR derives from a human donor in good health (CMV status not recorded). Some clones in this sample may be carry-over from other donors' samples. The DNA for the CDR3 is TGTGCCAGCAGTTTGAGGACAGGGGGCGCAGGAAGTGAAAAACTGTTTTTT. It encodes CASSLRTGGAGSEKLFF.